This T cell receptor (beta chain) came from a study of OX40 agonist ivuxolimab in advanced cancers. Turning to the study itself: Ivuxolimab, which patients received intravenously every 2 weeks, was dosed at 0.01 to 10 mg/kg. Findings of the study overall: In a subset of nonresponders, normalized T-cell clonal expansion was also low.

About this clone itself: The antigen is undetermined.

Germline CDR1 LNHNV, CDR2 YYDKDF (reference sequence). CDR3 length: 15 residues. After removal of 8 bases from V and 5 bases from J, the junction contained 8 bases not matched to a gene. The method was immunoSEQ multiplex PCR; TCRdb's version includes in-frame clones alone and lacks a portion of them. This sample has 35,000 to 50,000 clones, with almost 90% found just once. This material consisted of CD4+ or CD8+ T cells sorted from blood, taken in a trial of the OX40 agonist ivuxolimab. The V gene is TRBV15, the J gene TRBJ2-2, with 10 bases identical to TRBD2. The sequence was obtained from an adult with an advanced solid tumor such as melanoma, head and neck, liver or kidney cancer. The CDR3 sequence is CATGLGSGRTGELFF. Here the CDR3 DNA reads TGTGCCACCGGACTTGGTAGCGGGAGGACCGGGGAGCTGTTTTTT. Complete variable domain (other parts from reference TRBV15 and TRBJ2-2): DAMVIQNPRYQVTQFGKPVTLSCSQTLNHNVMYWYQQKSSQAPKLLFHYYDKDFNNEADTPDNFQSRRPNTSFCFLDIRSPGLGDTAMYLCATGLGSGRTGELFFGEGSRLTVL.